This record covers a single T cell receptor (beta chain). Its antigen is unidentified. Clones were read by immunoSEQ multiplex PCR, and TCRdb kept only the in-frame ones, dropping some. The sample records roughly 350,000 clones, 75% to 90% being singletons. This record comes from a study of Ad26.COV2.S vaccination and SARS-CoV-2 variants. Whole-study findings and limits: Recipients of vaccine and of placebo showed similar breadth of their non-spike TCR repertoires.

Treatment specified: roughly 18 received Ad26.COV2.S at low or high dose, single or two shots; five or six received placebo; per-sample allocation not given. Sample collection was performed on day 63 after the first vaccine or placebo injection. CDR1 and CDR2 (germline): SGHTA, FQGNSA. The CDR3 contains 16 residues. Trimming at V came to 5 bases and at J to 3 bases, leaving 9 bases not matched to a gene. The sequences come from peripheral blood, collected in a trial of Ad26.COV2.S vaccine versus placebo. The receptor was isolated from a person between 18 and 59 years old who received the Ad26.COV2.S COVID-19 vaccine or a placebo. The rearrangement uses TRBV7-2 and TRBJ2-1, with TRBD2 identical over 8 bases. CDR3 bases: TGTGCCAGCAGCACAAGGGCGGGAGGCCTCTACAATGAGCAGTTCTTC. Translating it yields CASSTRAGGLYNEQFF.